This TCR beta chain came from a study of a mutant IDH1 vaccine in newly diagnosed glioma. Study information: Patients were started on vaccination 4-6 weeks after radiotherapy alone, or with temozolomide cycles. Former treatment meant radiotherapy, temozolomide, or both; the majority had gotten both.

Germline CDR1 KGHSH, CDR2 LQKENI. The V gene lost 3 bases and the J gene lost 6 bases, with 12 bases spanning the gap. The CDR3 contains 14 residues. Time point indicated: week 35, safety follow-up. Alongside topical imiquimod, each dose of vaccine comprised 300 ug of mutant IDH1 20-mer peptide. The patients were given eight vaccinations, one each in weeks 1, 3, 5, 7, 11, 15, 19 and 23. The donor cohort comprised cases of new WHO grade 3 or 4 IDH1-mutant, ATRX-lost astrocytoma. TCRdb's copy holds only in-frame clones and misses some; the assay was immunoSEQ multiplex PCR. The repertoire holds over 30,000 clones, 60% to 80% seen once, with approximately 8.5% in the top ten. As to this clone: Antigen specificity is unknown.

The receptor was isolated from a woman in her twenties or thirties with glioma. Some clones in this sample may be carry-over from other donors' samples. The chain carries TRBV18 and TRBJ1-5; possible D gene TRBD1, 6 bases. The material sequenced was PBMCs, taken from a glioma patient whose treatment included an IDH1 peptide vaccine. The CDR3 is CASSPTGAGQPQHF. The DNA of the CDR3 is TGTGCCAGCTCACCGACGGGGGCGGGTCAGCCCCAGCATTTT.